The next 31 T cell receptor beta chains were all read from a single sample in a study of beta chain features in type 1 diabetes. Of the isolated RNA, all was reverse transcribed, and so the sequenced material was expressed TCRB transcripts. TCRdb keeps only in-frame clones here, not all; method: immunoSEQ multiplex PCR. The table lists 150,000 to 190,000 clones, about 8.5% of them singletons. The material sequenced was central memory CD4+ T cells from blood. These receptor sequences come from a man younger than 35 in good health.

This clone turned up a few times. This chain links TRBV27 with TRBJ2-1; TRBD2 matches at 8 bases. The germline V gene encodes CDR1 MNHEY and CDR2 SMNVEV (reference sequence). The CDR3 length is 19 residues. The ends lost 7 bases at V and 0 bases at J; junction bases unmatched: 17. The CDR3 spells CASTSRSSGNPRSYNEQFF. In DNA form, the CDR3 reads TGTGCCAGCACCAGTAGGAGTAGCGGGAATCCCCGCTCCTACAATGAGCAGTTCTTC.

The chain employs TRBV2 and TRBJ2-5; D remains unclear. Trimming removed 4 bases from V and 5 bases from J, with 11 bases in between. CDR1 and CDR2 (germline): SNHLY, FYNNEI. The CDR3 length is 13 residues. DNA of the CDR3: TGTGCCAGCAGTGGCCGGCTAGGCGAGACCCAGTACTTC. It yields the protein CASSGRLGETQYF.

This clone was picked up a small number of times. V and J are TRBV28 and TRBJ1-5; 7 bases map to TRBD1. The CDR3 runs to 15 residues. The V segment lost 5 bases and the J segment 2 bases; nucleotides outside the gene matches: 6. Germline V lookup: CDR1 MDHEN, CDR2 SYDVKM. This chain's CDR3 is CASSRQGRGNQPQHF. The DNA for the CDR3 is TGTGCCAGCAGTCGACAGGGCCGCGGCAATCAGCCCCAGCATTTT.

CDR3 nucleotides: TGTGCCAGCAGCAAACAGCGGGAAAGCTCCTACGAGCAGTACTTC. This translates into CASSKQRESSYEQYF. The chain employs TRBV21-1 and TRBJ2-5; no DNA check was done on the table's D call, TRBD2. TRBJ2-7 explains the end of the DNA better; the J call may be wrong. TRBV21-1 is shown as a pseudogene. The CDR3 runs 15 residues.

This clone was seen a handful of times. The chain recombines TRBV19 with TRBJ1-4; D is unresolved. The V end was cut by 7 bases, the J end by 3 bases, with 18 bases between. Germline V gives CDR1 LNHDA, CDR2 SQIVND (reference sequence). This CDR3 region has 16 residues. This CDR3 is CASTSLGGVANEKLFF. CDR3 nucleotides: TGTGCCAGTACCTCCCTGGGAGGAGTAGCTAATGAAAAACTGTTTTTT. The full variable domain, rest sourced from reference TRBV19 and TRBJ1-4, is DGGITQSPKYLFRKEGQNVTLSCEQNLNHDAMYWYRQDPGQGLRLIYYSQIVNDFQKGDIAEGYSVSREKKESFPLTVTSAQKNPTAFYLCASTSLGGVANEKLFFGSGTQLSVL.

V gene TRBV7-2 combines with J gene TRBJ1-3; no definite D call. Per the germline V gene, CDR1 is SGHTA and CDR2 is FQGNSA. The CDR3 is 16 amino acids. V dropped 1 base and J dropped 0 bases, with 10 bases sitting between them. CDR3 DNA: TGTGCCAGCAGCTTAGTCCATGGGAGCTCTGGAAACACCATATATTTT. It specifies CASSLVHGSSGNTIYF.

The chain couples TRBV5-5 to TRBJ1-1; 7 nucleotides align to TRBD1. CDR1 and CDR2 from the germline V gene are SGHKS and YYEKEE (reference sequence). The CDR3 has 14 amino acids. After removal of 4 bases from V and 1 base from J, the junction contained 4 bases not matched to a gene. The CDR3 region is CASSPPGGNTEAFF. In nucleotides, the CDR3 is TGTGCCAGCAGCCCTCCAGGGGGGAACACTGAAGCTTTCTTT.

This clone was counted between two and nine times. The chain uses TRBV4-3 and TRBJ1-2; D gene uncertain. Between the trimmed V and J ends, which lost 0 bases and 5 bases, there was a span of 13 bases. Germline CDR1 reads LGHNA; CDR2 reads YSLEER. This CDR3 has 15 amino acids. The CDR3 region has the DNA TGCGCCAGCAGCCAAGATCGGGGTTATGGGTATGGCTACACCTTC. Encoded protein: CASSQDRGYGYGYTF.

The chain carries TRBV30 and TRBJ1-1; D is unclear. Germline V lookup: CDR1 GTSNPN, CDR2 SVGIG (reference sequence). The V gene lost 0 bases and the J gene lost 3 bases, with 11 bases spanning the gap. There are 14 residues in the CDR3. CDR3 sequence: CAWSVTASDTEAFF. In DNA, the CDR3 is TGTGCCTGGAGTGTAACAGCCTCGGACACTGAAGCTTTCTTT.

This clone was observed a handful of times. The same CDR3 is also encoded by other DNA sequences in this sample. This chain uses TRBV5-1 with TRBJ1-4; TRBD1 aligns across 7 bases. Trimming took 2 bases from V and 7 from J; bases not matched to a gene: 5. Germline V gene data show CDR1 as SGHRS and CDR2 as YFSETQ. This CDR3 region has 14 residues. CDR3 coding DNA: TGCGCCAGCAGCTTAGAGGGGGCGGGTGAAAAACTGTTTTTT. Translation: CASSLEGAGEKLFF.

The DNA of the CDR3 is TGTGCCAGCAGCTTCCGGGACAGCGTTCAGTATTTT. Its protein product is CASSFRDSVQYF. This sequence joins TRBV5-8 and TRBJ2-3; 7 nucleotides match TRBD1. This CDR3 spans 12 amino acids. Germline V gives CDR1 SGHTS, CDR2 YDEGEE. V lost 2 bases to trimming and J lost 12 bases; unmatched junction nucleotides: 6.

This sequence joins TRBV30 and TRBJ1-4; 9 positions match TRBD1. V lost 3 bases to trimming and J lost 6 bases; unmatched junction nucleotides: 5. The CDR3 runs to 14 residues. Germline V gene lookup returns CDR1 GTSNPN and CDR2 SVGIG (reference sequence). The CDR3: CAWSTGGEHEKLFF. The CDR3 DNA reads TGTGCCTGGAGCACAGGGGGCGAGCATGAAAAACTGTTTTTT.

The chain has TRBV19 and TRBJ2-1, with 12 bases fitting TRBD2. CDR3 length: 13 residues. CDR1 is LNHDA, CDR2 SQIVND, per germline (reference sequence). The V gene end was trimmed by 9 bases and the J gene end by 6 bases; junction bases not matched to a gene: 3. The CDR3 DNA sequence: TGTGCCAGCAAGGGACTAGCGGGCAATGAGCAGTTCTTC. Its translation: CASKGLAGNEQFF.

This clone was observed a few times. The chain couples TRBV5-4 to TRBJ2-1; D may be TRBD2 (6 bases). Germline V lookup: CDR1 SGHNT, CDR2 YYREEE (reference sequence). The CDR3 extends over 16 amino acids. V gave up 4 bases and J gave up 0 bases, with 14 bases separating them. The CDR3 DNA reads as TGTGCCAGCAGCCCCACCGACGGGAGCTCCTACAATGAGCAGTTCTTC. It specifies CASSPTDGSSYNEQFF.

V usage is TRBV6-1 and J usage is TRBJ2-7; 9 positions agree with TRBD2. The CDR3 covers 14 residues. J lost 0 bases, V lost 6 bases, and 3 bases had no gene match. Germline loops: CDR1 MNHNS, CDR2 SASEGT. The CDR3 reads CASRMTSGSYEQYF. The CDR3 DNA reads TGTGCCAGCAGAATGACTAGCGGCTCCTACGAGCAGTACTTC.

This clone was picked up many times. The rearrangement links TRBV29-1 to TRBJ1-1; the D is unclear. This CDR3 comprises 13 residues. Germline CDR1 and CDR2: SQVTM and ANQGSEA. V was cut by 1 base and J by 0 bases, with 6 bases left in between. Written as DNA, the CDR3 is TGCAGCGTTGAAGTCGGTGTGAACACTGAAGCTTTCTTT. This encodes CSVEVGVNTEAFF.

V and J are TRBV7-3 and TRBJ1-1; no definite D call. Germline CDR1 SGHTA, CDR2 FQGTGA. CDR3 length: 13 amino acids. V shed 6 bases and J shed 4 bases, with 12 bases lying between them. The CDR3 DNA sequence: TGTGCCAGCAGTTACTACGGCGCCACTGAAGCTTTCTTT. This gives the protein CASSYYGATEAFF.

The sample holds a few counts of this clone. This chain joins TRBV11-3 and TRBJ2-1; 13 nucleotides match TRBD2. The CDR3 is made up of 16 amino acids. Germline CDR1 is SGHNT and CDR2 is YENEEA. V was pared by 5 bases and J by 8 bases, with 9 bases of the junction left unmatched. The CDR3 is CASSHTGTSGIDEQFF. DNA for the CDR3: TGTGCCAGCAGCCATACCGGGACTAGCGGGATCGATGAGCAGTTCTTC.

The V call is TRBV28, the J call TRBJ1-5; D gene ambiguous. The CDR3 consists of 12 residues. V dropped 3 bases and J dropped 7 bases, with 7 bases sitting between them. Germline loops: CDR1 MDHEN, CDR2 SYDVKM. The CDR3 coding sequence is TGTGCCAGCAGTTTTTCCCAGCAGCCCCAGCATTTT. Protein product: CASSFSQQPQHF.

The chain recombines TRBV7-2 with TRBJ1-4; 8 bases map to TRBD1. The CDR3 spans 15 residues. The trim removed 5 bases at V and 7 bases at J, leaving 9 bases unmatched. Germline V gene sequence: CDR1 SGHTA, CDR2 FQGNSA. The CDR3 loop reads CASSREAGGSEKLFF. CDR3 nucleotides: TGTGCCAGCAGCAGAGAGGCAGGGGGCTCTGAAAAACTGTTTTTT.

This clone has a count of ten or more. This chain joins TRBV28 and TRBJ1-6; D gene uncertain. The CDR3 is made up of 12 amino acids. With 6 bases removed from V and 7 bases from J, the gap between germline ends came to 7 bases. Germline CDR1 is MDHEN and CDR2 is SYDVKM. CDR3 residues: CASRQTNSPLHF. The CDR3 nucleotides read TGTGCCAGCAGACAGACCAATTCACCCCTCCACTTT. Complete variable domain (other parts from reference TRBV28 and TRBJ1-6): DVKVTQSSRYLVKRTGEKVFLECVQDMDHENMFWYRQDPGLGLRLIYFSYDVKMKEKGDIPEGYSVSREKKERFSLILESASTNQTSMYLCASRQTNSPLHFGNGTRLTVT.

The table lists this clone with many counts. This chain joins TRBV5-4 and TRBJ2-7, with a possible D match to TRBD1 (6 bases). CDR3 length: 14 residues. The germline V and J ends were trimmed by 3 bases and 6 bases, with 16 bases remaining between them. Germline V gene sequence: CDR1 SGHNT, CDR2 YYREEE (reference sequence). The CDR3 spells CASSSKTGPSEQYF. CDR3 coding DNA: TGTGCCAGCAGCTCAAAAACAGGGCCTTCCGAGCAGTACTTC.

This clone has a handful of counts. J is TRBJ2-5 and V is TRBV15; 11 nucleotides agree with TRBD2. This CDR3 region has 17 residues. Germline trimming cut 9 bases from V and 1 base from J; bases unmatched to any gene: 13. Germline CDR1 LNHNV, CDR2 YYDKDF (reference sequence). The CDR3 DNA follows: TGTGCCACGAGACGACTAGCGGGGTTGAGGGGCCAAGAGACCCAGTACTTC. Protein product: CATRRLAGLRGQETQYF.

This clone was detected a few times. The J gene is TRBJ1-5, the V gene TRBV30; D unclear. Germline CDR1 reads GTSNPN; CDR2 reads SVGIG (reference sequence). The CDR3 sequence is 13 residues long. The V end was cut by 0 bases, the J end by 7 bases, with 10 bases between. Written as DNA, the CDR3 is TGTGCCTGGAGTGTATCTGAGAGGCAGCCCCAGCATTTT. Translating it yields CAWSVSERQPQHF. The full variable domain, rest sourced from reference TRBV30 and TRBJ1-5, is SQTIHQWPATLVQPVGSPLSLECTVEGTSNPNLYWYRQAAGRGLQLLFYSVGIGQISSEVPQNLSASRPQDRQFILSSKKLLLSDSGFYLCAWSVSERQPQHFGDGTRLSIL.

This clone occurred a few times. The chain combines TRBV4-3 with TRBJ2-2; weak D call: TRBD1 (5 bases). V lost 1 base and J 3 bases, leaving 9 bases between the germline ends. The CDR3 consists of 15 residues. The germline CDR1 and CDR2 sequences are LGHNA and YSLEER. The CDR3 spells CASSQGGRDTGELFF. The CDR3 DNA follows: TGCGCCAGCAGCCAAGGGGGCAGAGACACCGGGGAGCTGTTTTTT.

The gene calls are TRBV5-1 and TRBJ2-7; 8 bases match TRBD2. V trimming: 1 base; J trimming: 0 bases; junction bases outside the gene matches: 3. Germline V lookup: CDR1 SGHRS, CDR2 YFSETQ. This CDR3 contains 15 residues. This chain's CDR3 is CASSLSGGSSYEQYF. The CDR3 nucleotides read TGCGCCAGCAGCTTGAGCGGGGGAAGCTCCTACGAGCAGTACTTC. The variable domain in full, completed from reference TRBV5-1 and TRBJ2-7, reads KAGVTQTPRYLIKTRGQQVTLSCSPISGHRSVSWYQQTPGQGLQFLFEYFSETQRNKGNFPGRFSGRQFSNSRSEMNVSTLELGDSALYLCASSLSGGSSYEQYFGPGTRLTVT.

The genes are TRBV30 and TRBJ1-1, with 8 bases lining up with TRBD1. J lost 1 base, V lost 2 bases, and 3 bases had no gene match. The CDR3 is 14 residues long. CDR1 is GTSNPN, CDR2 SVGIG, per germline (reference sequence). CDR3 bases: TGTGCCTGGAGTCTCGGACAGGGGAACACTGAAGCTTTCTTT. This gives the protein CAWSLGQGNTEAFF.

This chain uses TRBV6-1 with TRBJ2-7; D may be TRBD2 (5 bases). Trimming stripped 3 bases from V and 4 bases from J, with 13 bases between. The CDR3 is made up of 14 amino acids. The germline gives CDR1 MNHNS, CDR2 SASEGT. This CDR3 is CASSDSGRVYEQYF. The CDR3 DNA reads TGTGCCAGCAGTGACTCGGGGAGAGTATACGAGCAGTACTTC.

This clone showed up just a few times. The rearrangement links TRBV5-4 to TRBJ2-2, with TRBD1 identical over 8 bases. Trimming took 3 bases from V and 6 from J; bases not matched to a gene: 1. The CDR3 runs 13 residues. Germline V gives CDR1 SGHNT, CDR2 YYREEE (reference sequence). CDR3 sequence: CASSYRGAGELFF. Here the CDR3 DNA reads TGTGCCAGCAGCTACAGGGGGGCCGGGGAGCTGTTTTTT.

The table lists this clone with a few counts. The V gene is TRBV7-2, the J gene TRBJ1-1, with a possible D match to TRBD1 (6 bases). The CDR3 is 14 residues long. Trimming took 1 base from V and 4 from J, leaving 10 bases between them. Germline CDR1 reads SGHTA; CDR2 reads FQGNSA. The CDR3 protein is CASSLGGHGTEAFF. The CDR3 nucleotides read TGTGCCAGCAGCTTAGGGGGGCATGGCACTGAAGCTTTCTTT. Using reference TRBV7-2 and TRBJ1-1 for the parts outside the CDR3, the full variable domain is GAGVSQSPSNKVTEKGKDVELRCDPISGHTALYWYRQSLGQGLEFLIYFQGNSAPDKSGLPSDRFSAERTGGSVSTLTIQRTQQEDSAVYLCASSLGGHGTEAFFGQGTRLTVV.

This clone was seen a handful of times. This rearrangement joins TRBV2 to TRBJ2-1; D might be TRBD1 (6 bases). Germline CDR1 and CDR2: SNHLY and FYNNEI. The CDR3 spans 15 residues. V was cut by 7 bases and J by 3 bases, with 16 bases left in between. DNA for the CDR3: TGTGCCAGCAATGGACAGACGGTTGGCTACAATGAGCAGTTCTTC. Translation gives CASNGQTVGYNEQFF.